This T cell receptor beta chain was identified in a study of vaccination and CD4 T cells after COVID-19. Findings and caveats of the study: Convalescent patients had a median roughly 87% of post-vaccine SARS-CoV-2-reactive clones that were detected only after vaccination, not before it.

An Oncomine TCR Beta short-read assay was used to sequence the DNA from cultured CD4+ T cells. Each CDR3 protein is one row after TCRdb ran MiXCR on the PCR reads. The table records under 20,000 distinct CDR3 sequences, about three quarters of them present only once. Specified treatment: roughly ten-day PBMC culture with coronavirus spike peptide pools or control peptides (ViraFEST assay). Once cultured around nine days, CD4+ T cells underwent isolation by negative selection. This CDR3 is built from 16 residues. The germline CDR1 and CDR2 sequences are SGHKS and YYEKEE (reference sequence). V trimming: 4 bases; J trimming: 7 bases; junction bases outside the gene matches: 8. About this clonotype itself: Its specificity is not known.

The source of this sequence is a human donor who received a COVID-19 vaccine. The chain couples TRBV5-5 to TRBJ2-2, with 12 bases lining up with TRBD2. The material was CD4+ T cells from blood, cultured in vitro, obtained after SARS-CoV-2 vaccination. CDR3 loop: CASSLTSGGQGGELFF. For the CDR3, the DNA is TGTGCCAGCAGCCTGACTAGCGGGGGTCAGGGCGGGGAGCTGTTTTTT.